The rows below give T cell receptor beta chains drawn from one sample of a study of CD8+ T cells in alopecia areata. Data came from immunoSEQ multiplex PCR; TCRdb stores just in-frame clones and leaves some out. The table has 120,000 or so clones, 30% to 40% seen once. Sequences were obtained from CD4+ T cells sorted from blood. These receptors all stem from a human donor with alopecia areata. Both conserved end residues are part of each CDR3. Each record gives: J gene, clone size, D gene, V gene, CDR3 DNA, CDR3 protein. A D gene is named only where the DNA matches it firmly. Some rows have no size entry. The others give once, few or many, or a class for an expanded clone.

j_call: TRBJ1-4
clone_size: .
d_call: .
v_call: TRBV23-1
cdr3_nt: TGCGCCAGCAGTCAACGCGGGGGCCGGTGGGGTGAAAAACTGTTTTTT
cdr3_aa: CASSQRGGRWGEKLFF

j_call: TRBJ1-5
clone_size: .
d_call: .
v_call: TRBV5-1
cdr3_nt: TGCGCCAGCAGCTTCGGGGCGAATCAGCCCCAGCATTTT
cdr3_aa: CASSFGANQPQHF

j_call: TRBJ2-1
clone_size: .
d_call: .
v_call: TRBV28
cdr3_nt: TGTGCCAGCAGGGCTGCGAGCTCCTACAATGAGCAGTTCTTC
cdr3_aa: CASRAASSYNEQFF

j_call: TRBJ2-6
clone_size: few
d_call: .
v_call: TRBV29-1
cdr3_nt: TGCAGCGTTGAATCCAGGGCGGGGGCCAACGTCCTGACTTTC
cdr3_aa: CSVESRAGANVLTF

j_call: TRBJ2-4
clone_size: .
d_call: TRBD2
v_call: TRBV10-3
cdr3_nt: TGTGCCATCAGTCCGGGACTAGCGGGGGGGCGTGCCAAAAACATTCAGTACTTC
cdr3_aa: CAISPGLAGGRAKNIQYF

j_call: TRBJ2-3
clone_size: .
d_call: TRBD2
v_call: TRBV7-3
cdr3_nt: TGTGCCAGCAGCCCCCGGGGGAGGGCAAATACGCAGTATTTT
cdr3_aa: CASSPRGRANTQYF

j_call: TRBJ2-3
clone_size: .
d_call: TRBD1
v_call: TRBV29-1
cdr3_nt: TGCAGCGCAAAACAGCGGAGACAGGGTCGGGCAGATACGCAGTATTTT
cdr3_aa: CSAKQRRQGRADTQYF

j_call: TRBJ2-3
clone_size: few
d_call: TRBD2
v_call: TRBV30
cdr3_nt: TGTGCCTGGAGTGTAGGACTAGCGGGAGGGCGAGATACGCAGTATTTT
cdr3_aa: CAWSVGLAGGRDTQYF

j_call: TRBJ2-6
clone_size: few
d_call: .
v_call: TRBV21-1
cdr3_nt: TGTGCCAGCAACGAACGAGGAACGGGGGCCAACGTCCTGACTTTC
cdr3_aa: CASNERGTGANVLTF

j_call: TRBJ2-5
clone_size: .
d_call: TRBD1
v_call: TRBV7-2
cdr3_nt: TGTGCCAGCAGCCCGGGACAGGGGGGGGAGACCCAGTACTTC
cdr3_aa: CASSPGQGGETQYF

j_call: TRBJ2-1
clone_size: .
d_call: .
v_call: TRBV4-3
cdr3_nt: TGCGCCAGCAGCCAAGCCCCTTCCCCTACCGCGACCTACAATGAGCAGTTCTTC
cdr3_aa: CASSQAPSPTATYNEQFF

j_call: TRBJ2-7
clone_size: .
d_call: .
v_call: TRBV7-2
cdr3_nt: TGTGCCAGCAGTCGCGACTACAACTACGAGCAGTACTTC
cdr3_aa: CASSRDYNYEQYF

j_call: TRBJ1-2
clone_size: .
d_call: TRBD1
v_call: TRBV30
cdr3_nt: TGTGCCTGGAGTGTAATTGGGGGACAGGGGGAAGCTAACTATGGCTACACCTTC
cdr3_aa: CAWSVIGGQGEANYGYTF

j_call: TRBJ2-7
clone_size: few
d_call: .
v_call: TRBV4-1
cdr3_nt: TGCGCCAGTAGGAGGGGCCCCGGTGTGGACGAGCAGTACTTC
cdr3_aa: CASRRGPGVDEQYF

j_call: TRBJ2-2
clone_size: .
d_call: TRBD1
v_call: TRBV7-2
cdr3_nt: TGTGCCAGCAGCCGCGTCTGGACAGGAAACACCGGGGAGCTGTTTTTT
cdr3_aa: CASSRVWTGNTGELFF

j_call: TRBJ2-6
clone_size: .
d_call: .
v_call: TRBV5-1
cdr3_nt: TGCGCCAGCAGCTTGCTTGGGGGTGCTGGGGCCAACGTCCTGACTTTC
cdr3_aa: CASSLLGGAGANVLTF

j_call: TRBJ1-2
clone_size: few
d_call: .
v_call: TRBV29-1
cdr3_nt: TGCAGCGTCTACCGGGACCGTGGCTACACCTTC
cdr3_aa: CSVYRDRGYTF

j_call: TRBJ2-3
clone_size: few
d_call: TRBD2
v_call: TRBV30
cdr3_nt: TGTGCCTGGAGTAAGCGGGAGCGCGATACGCAGTATTTT
cdr3_aa: CAWSKRERDTQYF

j_call: TRBJ2-1
clone_size: .
d_call: .
v_call: TRBV7-2
cdr3_nt: TGTGCCAGCAGCGGGTCGGGAGCCTACAATGAGCAGTTCTTC
cdr3_aa: CASSGSGAYNEQFF

j_call: TRBJ2-7
clone_size: .
d_call: .
v_call: TRBV5-1
cdr3_nt: TGCGCCAGCAGCTTGGACAGGGCCATCTACGAGCAGTACTTC
cdr3_aa: CASSLDRAIYEQYF

j_call: TRBJ2-1
clone_size: .
d_call: .
v_call: TRBV11-3
cdr3_nt: TGTGCCAGCAGCTTAGAGTCAGCGAGGAGCTCCTACAATGAGCAGTTCTTC
cdr3_aa: CASSLESARSSYNEQFF

j_call: TRBJ2-7
clone_size: .
d_call: .
v_call: TRBV30
cdr3_nt: TGTGCCTGGAGCGCGACGGGGTACGAGCAGTACTTC
cdr3_aa: CAWSATGYEQYF

j_call: TRBJ2-3
clone_size: .
d_call: .
v_call: TRBV29-1
cdr3_nt: TGCAGCGCCGACCAGGGCGGGGGCACAGATACGCAGTATTTT
cdr3_aa: CSADQGGGTDTQYF

j_call: TRBJ2-6
clone_size: .
d_call: .
v_call: TRBV5-1
cdr3_nt: TGCGCCAGCAGCCCCAAGGCGGGGACAACTGGGGCCAACGTCCTGACTTTC
cdr3_aa: CASSPKAGTTGANVLTF

j_call: TRBJ2-2
clone_size: .
d_call: TRBD2
v_call: TRBV7-2
cdr3_nt: TGTGCCAGCAGCTCCCGACTAGCGGACACCGGGGAGCTGTTTTTT
cdr3_aa: CASSSRLADTGELFF

j_call: TRBJ2-6
clone_size: .
d_call: .
v_call: TRBV25-1
cdr3_nt: TGTGCCAGCAGTGAATCAAGGATATCTGGGGCCAACGTCCTGACTTTC
cdr3_aa: CASSESRISGANVLTF

j_call: TRBJ2-1
clone_size: .
d_call: .
v_call: TRBV5-1
cdr3_nt: TGCGCCAGCAGCTTGGCCAGGGATGAGCAGTTCTTC
cdr3_aa: CASSLARDEQFF

j_call: TRBJ1-1
clone_size: few
d_call: TRBD1
v_call: TRBV28
cdr3_nt: TGTGCCAGCAGTACAGGGGGCACGAACACTGAAGCTTTCTTT
cdr3_aa: CASSTGGTNTEAFF

j_call: TRBJ2-7
clone_size: .
d_call: .
v_call: TRBV29-1
cdr3_nt: TGCAGCGTGACCGTACTCTACGAGCAGTACTTC
cdr3_aa: CSVTVLYEQYF

j_call: TRBJ2-4
clone_size: .
d_call: .
v_call: TRBV28
cdr3_nt: TGTGCCGCCAGAGGAACGGGCAAACAAAACATTCAGTACTTC
cdr3_aa: CAARGTGKQNIQYF

j_call: TRBJ2-7
clone_size: .
d_call: TRBD1
v_call: TRBV13
cdr3_nt: TGTGCCAGCAGATCCACAGGGGGCTTGAGCTACGAGCAGTACTTC
cdr3_aa: CASRSTGGLSYEQYF

j_call: TRBJ2-5
clone_size: .
d_call: .
v_call: TRBV2
cdr3_nt: TGTGCCAGCAGTGAATGGGAATCGACCCAGTACTTC
cdr3_aa: CASSEWESTQYF

j_call: TRBJ2-5
clone_size: .
d_call: .
v_call: TRBV28
cdr3_nt: TGTGCCAGCAGCCGACCGCGGGAGACCCAGTACTTC
cdr3_aa: CASSRPRETQYF

j_call: TRBJ2-1
clone_size: .
d_call: TRBD2
v_call: TRBV6-5
cdr3_nt: TGTGCCAGCACCCTCGGAAGCGGGGTCTTTCGGGAGCAGTTCTTC
cdr3_aa: CASTLGSGVFREQFF

j_call: TRBJ2-7
clone_size: .
d_call: .
v_call: TRBV2
cdr3_nt: TGTGCCAGCAGTGAATGGAACGAGCAGTACTTC
cdr3_aa: CASSEWNEQYF

j_call: TRBJ2-2
clone_size: .
d_call: .
v_call: TRBV9
cdr3_nt: TGTGCCAGCAGCGTAGAAGCAGCCGGGGAGCTGTTTTTT
cdr3_aa: CASSVEAAGELFF

j_call: TRBJ2-1
clone_size: .
d_call: .
v_call: TRBV5-1
cdr3_nt: TGCGCCAGCAGCCCCCCCGACTCCTACAATGAGCAGTTCTTC
cdr3_aa: CASSPPDSYNEQFF

j_call: TRBJ1-2
clone_size: few
d_call: TRBD1
v_call: TRBV29-1
cdr3_nt: TGCAGCGTGAAGGACAGGGGGAACTATGGCTACACCTTC
cdr3_aa: CSVKDRGNYGYTF

j_call: TRBJ2-3
clone_size: .
d_call: .
v_call: TRBV29-1
cdr3_nt: TGCAGCGCTAGGGGGTCTAGCACAGATACGCAGTATTTT
cdr3_aa: CSARGSSTDTQYF

j_call: TRBJ2-5
clone_size: .
d_call: .
v_call: TRBV25-1
cdr3_nt: TGTGCCAGCAGTCTAGGGGGGACCCAGTACTTC
cdr3_aa: CASSLGGTQYF

j_call: TRBJ2-2
clone_size: .
d_call: .
v_call: TRBV30
cdr3_nt: TGTGCCCATCAGCCTCGGGGGGCGCGAATCACCGGGGAGCTGTTTTTT
cdr3_aa: CAHQPRGARITGELFF

j_call: TRBJ2-3
clone_size: .
d_call: .
v_call: TRBV7-9
cdr3_nt: TGTGCCAGCAGCGGAGCACAACGGAAGTATTTT
cdr3_aa: CASSGAQRKYF

j_call: TRBJ2-7
clone_size: .
d_call: TRBD2
v_call: TRBV29-1
cdr3_nt: TGCAGCGGGGGACTAGCGGGAGGCGAGCAGTACTTC
cdr3_aa: CSGGLAGGEQYF

j_call: TRBJ2-5
clone_size: .
d_call: .
v_call: TRBV5-4
cdr3_nt: TGTGCCAGCAGCTTGGTGCAGTACCAAGAGACCCAGTACTTC
cdr3_aa: CASSLVQYQETQYF

j_call: TRBJ1-1
clone_size: few
d_call: .
v_call: TRBV29-1
cdr3_nt: TGCAGCGTCACGGGGGTCGTAAGGAACACTGAAGCTTTCTTT
cdr3_aa: CSVTGVVRNTEAFF

j_call: TRBJ2-1
clone_size: .
d_call: .
v_call: TRBV11-2
cdr3_nt: TGTGCCAGCAGCCCCCAAGCCCTGCGGGTTCAGTTCTTC
cdr3_aa: CASSPQALRVQFF

j_call: TRBJ1-2
clone_size: few
d_call: TRBD1
v_call: TRBV28
cdr3_nt: TGTGCCAGCAGTGGGACAGGGTATGACTATGGCTACACCTTC
cdr3_aa: CASSGTGYDYGYTF

j_call: TRBJ2-2
clone_size: .
d_call: .
v_call: TRBV5-1
cdr3_nt: TGCGCCAGCAGTACGGACAGGAACACCGGGGAGCTGTTTTTT
cdr3_aa: CASSTDRNTGELFF

j_call: TRBJ1-6
clone_size: .
d_call: .
v_call: TRBV14
cdr3_nt: TGTGCCAGCAGCCGCGCCGGGGTTCGTAATTCACCCCTCCACTTT
cdr3_aa: CASSRAGVRNSPLHF

j_call: TRBJ1-5
clone_size: .
d_call: .
v_call: TRBV5-1
cdr3_nt: TGCGCCAGCAGCTTGGCCGGGACCCATAATCAGCCCCAGCATTTT
cdr3_aa: CASSLAGTHNQPQHF

j_call: TRBJ1-2
clone_size: .
d_call: .
v_call: TRBV23-1
cdr3_nt: TGCGCCAGCTCCAAAAGGGGCTATGGCTACACCTTC
cdr3_aa: CASSKRGYGYTF

j_call: TRBJ2-1
clone_size: .
d_call: TRBD1
v_call: TRBV27
cdr3_nt: TGTGCCAGCAGTCCAACAGGGACAGGACACAATGAGCAGTTCTTC
cdr3_aa: CASSPTGTGHNEQFF